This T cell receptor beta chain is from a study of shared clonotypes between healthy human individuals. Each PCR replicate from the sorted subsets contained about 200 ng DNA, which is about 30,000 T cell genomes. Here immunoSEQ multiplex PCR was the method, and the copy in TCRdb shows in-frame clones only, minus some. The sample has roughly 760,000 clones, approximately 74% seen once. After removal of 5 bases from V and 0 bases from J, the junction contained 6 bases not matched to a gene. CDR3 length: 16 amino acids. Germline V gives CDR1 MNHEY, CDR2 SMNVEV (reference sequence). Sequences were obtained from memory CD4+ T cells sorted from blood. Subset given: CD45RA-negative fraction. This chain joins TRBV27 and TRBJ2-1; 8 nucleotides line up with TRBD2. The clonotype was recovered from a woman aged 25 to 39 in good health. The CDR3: CASSRLSGNSYNEQFF. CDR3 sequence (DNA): TGTGCCAGCAGTAGACTTAGCGGGAACTCCTACAATGAGCAGTTCTTC.